The 12 T cell receptor beta chains below all came from one sample that was sequenced in a study of T cells after yellow fever vaccination. TCRdb used MiXCR to reprocess the 5' RACE reads, holding one entry per CDR3 protein. The data hold about 210,000 distinct CDR3 sequences, with less than 3.5% observed a single time. The sample in question was CD4+ T cells sorted from PBMCs, obtained 10 days after the yellow fever booster vaccination. The receptors here all came from a man younger than 35 who received the YFV17D yellow fever vaccine.

A note on this clonotype: A much larger clone differs from this one at a single base, so this may be a read error. The chain recombines TRBV5-6 with TRBJ1-1; 10 bases fit TRBD1. This CDR3 is 14 amino acids long. V lost 4 bases and J lost 3; bases outside the gene matches: 3. CDR1 and CDR2 from the germline V gene are SGHDT and YYEEEE. The CDR3, as DNA: TGTGCCAGCAGCAGGGGACAGGGGTACACTGAAGCTTTCTTT. Its protein is CASSRGQGYTEAFF.

This clonotype was observed at least ten times. The chain carries TRBV5-1 and TRBJ2-3, with 8 positions matching TRBD2. With 4 bases clipped from V and 0 bases from J, the junction kept 7 bases outside the gene matches. From germline, CDR1 is SGHRS and CDR2 YFSETQ. This CDR3 is built from 16 residues. The CDR3 reads CASSQTGGVSTDTQYF. In DNA, the CDR3 is TGCGCCAGCAGCCAAACCGGGGGGGTTAGCACAGATACGCAGTATTTT. Complete variable domain (other parts from reference TRBV5-1 and TRBJ2-3): KAGVTQTPRYLIKTRGQQVTLSCSPISGHRSVSWYQQTPGQGLQFLFEYFSETQRNKGNFPGRFSGRQFSNSRSEMNVSTLELGDSALYLCASSQTGGVSTDTQYFGPGTRLTVL.

Many counts were recorded for this clonotype. The chain uses TRBV6-5 and TRBJ2-1; possible D gene TRBD2, 5 bases. V lost 6 bases, J lost 6 bases, and 12 bases lay in between. CDR3 length: 13 amino acids. The V gene's germline CDR1 is MNHEY and CDR2 SVGAGI. The CDR3 here is CASRYVGGNEQFF. CDR3 bases: TGTGCCAGCAGATATGTTGGAGGCAATGAGCAGTTCTTC.

This clonotype was observed at least ten times. This chain connects TRBV20-1 to TRBJ1-2; D possibly corresponds to TRBD1 (6 bases). V lost 0 bases and J lost 7, with 12 bases in between. Looked up from germline, CDR1 is DFQATT and CDR2 is SNEGSKA (reference sequence). The CDR3 has 13 residues. The CDR3 is CSARDGTSGGYTF. The DNA of the CDR3 is TGCAGTGCTAGAGATGGGACATCGGGTGGCTACACCTTC.

In this sample, this clonotype turned up a few times. The CDR3 region has the DNA TGTGCCAGCAGCCCGGAGGGAGAGGGGAACACTGAAGCTTTCTTT. It is translated as CASSPEGEGNTEAFF. The chain uses TRBV28 and TRBJ1-1; D gene uncertain. CDR1 is MDHEN and CDR2 is SYDVKM in the germline V gene. Trimming took off 6 bases at V and 1 base at J, with 15 bases between the two ends. This CDR3 region has 15 residues.

This clonotype was counted a few times. The V call is TRBV6-5, the J call TRBJ1-6; D is uncertain. The V end was cut by 2 bases, the J end by 12 bases, with 8 bases between. This CDR3 is 12 amino acids long. Germline lookup yields CDR1 MNHEY and CDR2 SVGAGI. CDR3 sequence: CASSYGGRPLHF. The CDR3 DNA is TGTGCCAGCAGTTACGGCGGACGACCCCTCCACTTT.

This clonotype was seen ten or more times. J is TRBJ2-1 and V is TRBV7-2; D is perhaps TRBD2 (6 bases). Trimming left V 8 bases short and J 10 bases short, with 18 bases between. In germline, CDR1 is SGHTA, CDR2 FQGNSA. The CDR3 totals 13 residues. This CDR3 is CASGGFNPQEQFF. Written as DNA, the CDR3 is TGTGCCAGCGGGGGGTTCAACCCGCAAGAGCAGTTCTTC.

As DNA, the CDR3 is TGTGCCAGCAGTTTTTCCTTAGCGGGGGGGGAGGAGCAGTTCTTC. Protein product: CASSFSLAGGEEQFF. J is TRBJ2-1 and V is TRBV12-3 or TRBV12-4; TRBD2 matches 11 bases. V shed 3 bases and J 10 bases; nucleotides not matched to a gene: 8. The length of the CDR3 is 15 residues.

This clonotype was observed at least ten times. The V call is TRBV28, the J call TRBJ1-5; D remains unclear. The germline V gene has CDR1 MDHEN and CDR2 SYDVKM. This CDR3 is 12 amino acids long. V lost 2 bases to trimming and J lost 11 bases, with 10 bases between them. This chain's CDR3 is CASSLPLIAQHF. CDR3 DNA: TGTGCCAGCAGTTTACCGCTGATAGCCCAGCATTTT.

V usage is TRBV20-1 and J usage is TRBJ2-3; D ambiguous. V shed 1 base and J shed 8 bases, with 13 bases lying between them. Germline loops: CDR1 DFQATT, CDR2 SNEGSKA (reference sequence). This CDR3 has 13 amino acids. The CDR3 coding sequence is TGCAGTGCTAGAGTAAGGCAGTTCGTTACGCAGTATTTT. Its translation: CSARVRQFVTQYF.

This clonotype has a handful of counts. The chain carries TRBV5-1 and TRBJ1-5, with 7 positions matching TRBD1. Germline trimming cut 0 bases from V and 4 bases from J; bases unmatched to any gene: 4. Per germline, CDR1 SGHRS and CDR2 YFSETQ. The CDR3 is 15 amino acids. DNA of the CDR3: TGCGCCAGCAGCTTGGGCGCAGGGGGTAATCAGCCCCAGCATTTT. This gives the protein CASSLGAGGNQPQHF.

This clonotype was seen many times. The chain couples TRBV4-2 to TRBJ2-1; D uncertain. With 0 bases removed from V and 13 bases from J, the gap between germline ends came to 10 bases. The CDR3 length is 12 residues. Per germline, CDR1 LGHNA and CDR2 YNFKEQ. Written as DNA, the CDR3 is TGTGCCAGCAGCCAAGATGGGCGGAGTCAGTTCTTC. The encoded protein is CASSQDGRSQFF.